The rows below give T cell receptor beta chains drawn from one sample of a study of T cell responses to AZD1222 COVID-19 vaccine. Using immunoSEQ multiplex PCR, the repertoire was profiled, and TCRdb retains in-frame clones only, with some absent. The sample holds around 140,000 clones, 91% seen once. This sample comprised peripheral blood, obtained 28 days after the second AZD1222 dose. The origin of the receptors is an adult who received the AZD1222 COVID-19 vaccine. Each CDR3 is given with its conserved first and last residue. A D gene is named only where the DNA matches it firmly. Expanded clones are given a class, and other clones once, few, many or no size at all.

v_gene,j_gene,abundance,d_gene,CDR3aa,CDR3nt
TRBV5-4,TRBJ1-1,NA,NA,CASSLSSQSEAFF,TGTGCCAGCAGCTTGTCTTCGCAGAGTGAAGCTTTCTTT
TRBV9,TRBJ1-2,NA,TRBD1,CASSVSDGQGKGYTF,TGTGCCAGCAGCGTGAGTGACGGACAGGGAAAAGGCTACACCTTC
TRBV7-9,TRBJ1-2,once,NA,CASSPTRDYGYTF,TGTGCCAGCAGCCCGACACGGGACTATGGCTACACCTTC
TRBV3-1/TRBV3-2,TRBJ1-2,NA,TRBD1,CASSRRGRQGAGYTF,TGTGCCAGCAGCCGAAGGGGGAGGCAGGGGGCGGGCTACACCTTC
TRBV28,TRBJ1-4,NA,NA,CASRGNEKLFF,TGTGCCAGCAGGGGTAATGAAAAACTGTTTTTT
TRBV5-1,TRBJ2-3,NA,TRBD2,CASSSGLPQYF,TGCGCCAGCAGCTCGGGACTACCGCAGTATTTT
TRBV7-2,TRBJ1-5,NA,NA,CASSLGQGGGNQPQHF,TGTGCCAGCAGCTTAGGGCAGGGTGGTGGCAATCAGCCCCAGCATTTT
TRBV11-2,TRBJ2-7,NA,TRBD1,CASTVTGEGYEQYF,TGTGCCAGCACCGTAACAGGGGAAGGGTACGAGCAGTACTTC
TRBV4-3,TRBJ1-2,NA,NA,CASSQESNFGGYTF,TGCGCCAGCAGCCAAGAGTCGAATTTTGGAGGCTACACCTTC
TRBV19,TRBJ2-5,once,NA,CASSIEVLGETQYF,TGTGCCAGTAGTATTGAAGTTCTGGGAGAGACCCAGTACTTC
TRBV2,TRBJ1-3,NA,NA,CASSAGRPSSGNTIYF,TGTGCCAGCAGTGCGGGCAGGCCGAGCTCTGGAAACACCATATATTTT
TRBV11-3,TRBJ2-7,NA,NA,CASSVGIGGYYEQYF,TGTGCCAGCAGCGTAGGAATTGGGGGCTACTACGAGCAGTACTTC
TRBV5-4,TRBJ2-7,NA,NA,CASSYPAGEQYF,TGTGCCAGCAGCTACCCCGCGGGCGAGCAGTACTTC
TRBV24-1,TRBJ1-5,NA,NA,CATSDSQGRSGYQPQHF,TGTGCCACCAGTGATTCCCAGGGGAGGTCTGGCTATCAGCCCCAGCATTTT
TRBV24-1,TRBJ1-2,NA,NA,CATSEAGKGYGYTF,TGTGCCACCAGTGAAGCAGGGAAGGGCTATGGCTACACCTTC
TRBV3-1/TRBV3-2,TRBJ2-5,NA,NA,CASSQVFSAGETQYF,TGTGCCAGCAGCCAAGTGTTTAGCGCAGGGGAGACCCAGTACTTC
TRBV5-6,TRBJ2-2,NA,TRBD2,CASSAGLAGDKNTGELFF,TGTGCCAGCAGCGCGGGACTAGCGGGAGATAAGAACACCGGGGAGCTGTTTTTT
TRBV19,TRBJ1-5,once,TRBD1,CASSMRGQPNQPQHF,TGTGCCAGTAGTATGAGGGGACAGCCCAATCAGCCCCAGCATTTT
TRBV27,TRBJ1-6,NA,NA,CAGSLHRTNSPLHF,TGTGCCGGCAGTTTACACAGGACAAATTCACCCCTCCACTTT
TRBV6-1,TRBJ1-2,NA,NA,CASSVWGGAPTNYGYTF,TGTGCCAGCAGTGTCTGGGGGGGGGCCCCGACTAACTATGGCTACACCTTC
TRBV6-5,TRBJ1-1,NA,TRBD1,CACTRMGQEKAFF,TGTGCCTGCACCCGTATGGGACAGGAGAAAGCTTTCTTT
TRBV25-1,TRBJ1-2,once,TRBD1,CASSGGTGLWGYTF,TGTGCCAGCAGTGGGGGGACAGGGCTTTGGGGCTACACCTTC
TRBV6-2/TRBV6-3,TRBJ2-5,few,NA,CASSFGSGVETQYF,TGTGCCAGCAGTTTCGGGAGTGGGGTTGAGACCCAGTACTTC
TRBV12-3/TRBV12-4,TRBJ1-2,NA,NA,CASSFNQGGGYTF,TGTGCCAGCAGTTTCAACCAGGGTGGTGGCTACACCTTC
TRBV6-1,TRBJ1-2,NA,NA,CASSPGANYGYTF,TGTGCCAGCAGTCCAGGGGCGAACTATGGCTACACCTTC
TRBV19,TRBJ1-6,NA,TRBD1,CASSSTGTGGSPLHF,TGTGCCAGTAGTTCCACCGGGACAGGGGGCTCACCCCTCCACTTT
TRBV12-3/TRBV12-4,TRBJ1-1,NA,NA,CASTNSANTEAFF,TGTGCCAGCACAAACTCGGCGAACACTGAAGCTTTCTTT
TRBV2,TRBJ1-2,few,TRBD1,CASRQEGALSSGYTF,TGTGCCAGCAGGCAAGAGGGGGCGCTTTCATCTGGCTACACCTTC
TRBV18,TRBJ1-3,few,TRBD1,CASSPLTWRQGASSGNTIYF,TGTGCCAGCTCACCACTCACCTGGAGACAGGGGGCCTCCTCTGGAAACACCATATATTTT
TRBV11-1,TRBJ1-1,NA,TRBD1,CANGTALRTEAFF,TGTGCCAACGGGACAGCCTTAAGGACTGAAGCTTTCTTT
TRBV30,TRBJ1-4,once,TRBD1,CAWSLGGGRNEKLFF,TGTGCCTGGAGTCTGGGAGGGGGCCGAAATGAAAAACTGTTTTTT
TRBV9,TRBJ2-2,NA,TRBD2,CASSVGSWREGPGELFF,TGTGCCAGCAGCGTAGGCTCGTGGCGGGAGGGCCCCGGGGAGCTGTTTTTT
TRBV13,TRBJ1-2,NA,NA,CASSLGGGQRGYGYTF,TGTGCCAGCAGCTTAGGGGGCGGGCAGAGAGGGTATGGCTACACCTTC
TRBV5-6,TRBJ1-3,NA,NA,CASSSTGSGNTIYF,TGTGCCAGCAGCTCAACAGGGTCCGGAAACACCATATATTTT
TRBV18,TRBJ1-4,NA,NA,CASSPYGFEKLFF,TGTGCCAGCTCACCATATGGGTTTGAAAAACTGTTTTTT
TRBV12-5,TRBJ2-3,NA,NA,CASGVTDTQYF,TGTGCTAGTGGGGTCACAGATACGCAGTATTTT
TRBV12-5,TRBJ2-1,NA,TRBD1,CASGLAGTGGYNEQFF,TGTGCTAGTGGTTTGGCAGGGACAGGGGGTTACAATGAGCAGTTCTTC
TRBV5-1,TRBJ1-2,NA,TRBD1,CASSRRAGTGGGYGYTF,TGCGCCAGCAGCCGGAGGGCCGGGACAGGGGGCGGCTATGGCTACACCTTC
TRBV7-2,TRBJ1-2,once,NA,CASSLGAPTGGYTF,TGTGCCAGCAGCTTAGGGGCCCCTACGGGCGGCTACACCTTC
TRBV15,TRBJ2-5,NA,NA,CATSRDRGQETQYF,TGTGCCACCAGCAGAGATCGGGGACAAGAGACCCAGTACTTC
TRBV30,TRBJ2-1,NA,TRBD2,CAWSVFRVGRSNEQFF,TGTGCCTGGAGTGTATTCCGGGTCGGGAGGTCCAATGAGCAGTTCTTC
TRBV5-1,TRBJ2-1,NA,NA,CASSFVGAREQFF,TGCGCCAGCAGCTTCGTGGGGGCAAGGGAGCAGTTCTTC
TRBV3-1/TRBV3-2,TRBJ1-2,NA,NA,CASSQDSQGIYGYTF,TGTGCCAGCAGCCAAGATTCACAGGGCATCTATGGCTACACCTTC
TRBV5-1,TRBJ1-1,NA,NA,CASSLEMNTEAFF,TGCGCCAGCAGCCTGGAAATGAACACTGAAGCTTTCTTT
TRBV18,TRBJ1-2,NA,TRBD1,CASSPQGGTPGYTF,TGTGCCAGCTCACCGCAGGGGGGGACCCCTGGCTACACCTTC
TRBV6-5,TRBJ2-7,NA,NA,CASSALGEQYF,TGTGCCAGCTCCGCCCTGGGTGAGCAGTACTTC
TRBV6-5,TRBJ1-2,NA,TRBD1,CASSRGQGNGYTF,TGTGCCAGCAGTAGGGGACAGGGAAATGGCTACACCTTC